This note documents a single T cell receptor beta chain sequence. Its target is unknown. The sample originates from a study of OX40 agonist ivuxolimab in advanced cancers. Study-level information: Patients got intravenous ivuxolimab at 0.01 to 10 mg/kg every 2 weeks.

Trimming pared 5 bases from V and 3 bases from J, leaving 13 bases between. This CDR3 is built from 14 residues. Germline V gene sequence: CDR1 MGHRA, CDR2 YSYEKL. Clones were read by immunoSEQ multiplex PCR, and TCRdb kept only the in-frame ones, dropping some. The sample has tens of thousands of clones, 70% to 90% seen once. Notes on the study in general: At doses 0.1 to 3.0 mg/kg, CD4+ and CD8+ clones expanded. The antigen specificity of the peripheral T cells (those that were expanded) was not determined.

The sequencing used CD4+ or CD8+ T cells sorted from blood, collected in a trial of the OX40 agonist ivuxolimab. The V call is TRBV4-1, the J call TRBJ1-1, with D possibly being TRBD1 (5 bases). This receptor was taken from an adult with an advanced solid tumor such as melanoma, head and neck, liver or kidney cancer. The CDR3 sequence: CASSLDSRHTEAFF. The CDR3 nucleotides read TGCGCCAGCAGCTTAGACAGCCGGCACACTGAAGCTTTCTTT.